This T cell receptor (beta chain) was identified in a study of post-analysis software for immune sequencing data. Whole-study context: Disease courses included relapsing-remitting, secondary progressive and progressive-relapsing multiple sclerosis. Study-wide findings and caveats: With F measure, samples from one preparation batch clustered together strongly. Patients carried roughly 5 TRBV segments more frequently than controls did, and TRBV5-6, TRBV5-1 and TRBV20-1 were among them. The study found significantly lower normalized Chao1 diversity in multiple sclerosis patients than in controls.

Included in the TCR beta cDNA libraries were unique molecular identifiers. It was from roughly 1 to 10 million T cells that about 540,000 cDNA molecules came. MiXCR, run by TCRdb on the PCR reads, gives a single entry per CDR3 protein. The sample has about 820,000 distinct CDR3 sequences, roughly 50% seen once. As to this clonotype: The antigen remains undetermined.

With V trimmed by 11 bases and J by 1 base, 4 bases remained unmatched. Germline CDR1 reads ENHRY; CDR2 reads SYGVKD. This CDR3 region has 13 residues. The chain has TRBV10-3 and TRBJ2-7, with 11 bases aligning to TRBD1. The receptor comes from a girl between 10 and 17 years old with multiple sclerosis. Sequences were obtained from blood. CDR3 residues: CAARDRGSYEQYF. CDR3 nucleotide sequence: TGTGCCGCCAGGGACAGGGGGTCCTACGAGCAGTACTTC.